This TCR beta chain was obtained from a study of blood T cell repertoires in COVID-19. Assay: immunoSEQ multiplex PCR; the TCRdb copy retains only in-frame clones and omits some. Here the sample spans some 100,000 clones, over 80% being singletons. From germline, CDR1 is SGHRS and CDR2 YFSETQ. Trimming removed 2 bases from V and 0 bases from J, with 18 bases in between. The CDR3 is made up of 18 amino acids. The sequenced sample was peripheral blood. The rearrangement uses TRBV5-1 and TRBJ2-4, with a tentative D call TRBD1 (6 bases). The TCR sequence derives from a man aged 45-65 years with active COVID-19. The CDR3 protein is CASSFSAQDSLAKNIQYF. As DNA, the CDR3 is TGCGCCAGCAGCTTTAGCGCTCAGGACAGTCTAGCCAAAAACATTCAGTACTTC.